A selection of T cell receptor beta chains follows, all from one sample in a study of chemoradiotherapy in HPV16-positive cancers. The repertoire was sequenced with immunoSEQ multiplex PCR; TCRdb's copy has only in-frame clones and lacks some. The sample lists under 50,000 clones; roughly three quarters were seen once. The specimen was blood, collected from a patient who underwent chemoradiotherapy. These receptors were collected from a human donor with HPV-associated anogenital cancer. Both conserved end residues are part of each CDR3.

TRBJ1-4,TRBV7-9,CASSLTLNANREKLFF
TRBJ1-1,TRBV7-2,CASSLTTGIRTEAFF
TRBJ2-6,TRBV21-1,CASSTPSGANVLTF
TRBJ2-2,TRBV7-7,CASSLGGGPTGELFF
TRBJ2-7,TRBV6-1,CASRRDAAEQYF
TRBJ1-5,TRBV27,CASSLFGTGNQPQHF
TRBJ1-2,TRBV7-9,CASSQDGRLYGYTF
TRBJ2-7,TRBV28,CASSLRLGLASSYEQYF
TRBJ2-7,TRBV9,CASSVEAQPLSYEQYF
TRBJ1-2,TRBV9,CASNRLTGQGHGYTF
TRBJ2-2,TRBV14,CASSQDFPLGQGSGELFF
TRBJ1-2,TRBV6-5,CAISDQGQLGGYTF
TRBJ2-1,TRBV19,CASSSRRARGEQFF
TRBJ2-7,TRBV18,CASSNAAYEQYF
TRBJ1-2,TRBV30,CAWNPVGRGGYTF
TRBJ1-6,TRBV6-1,CAIRTGSSPLHF
TRBJ1-4,TRBV28,CASSPALATNEKLFF
TRBJ1-4,TRBV27,CASSSGTRWWVTNEKLFF
TRBJ2-7,TRBV2,CASKKAPGPTYEQYF
TRBJ2-1,TRBV11-2,CASSLVGSGGAYEQFF
TRBJ2-3,TRBV7-2,CASSRHRGTDTQYF
TRBJ2-6,TRBV2,CASSVSGANVLTF
TRBJ1-1,TRBV11-3,CASSLSAGEAFF
TRBJ1-6,TRBV7-9,CASSHRDRRNSPLHF
TRBJ2-1,TRBV7-2,CASSLQGFTYNEQFF
TRBJ2-5,TRBV27,CASALRSVRKETQYF
TRBJ2-7,TRBV27,CASSSGQGFVGGKAYEQYF
TRBJ2-7,TRBV7-8,CASSLGDRGSYEQYF
TRBJ2-1,TRBV9,CASSPRLGNEQFF
TRBJ1-2,TRBV27,CASRVLTGGNYGYTF
TRBJ1-5,TRBV19,CASRDRDNQPQHF
TRBJ1-3,TRBV5-4,CASSLGQGNTIYF
TRBJ1-1,TRBV5-1,CASSGLENTEAFF
TRBJ1-4,TRBV6-1,CASVQNEKLFF
TRBJ2-3,TRBV7-9,CASSSGTDTQYF
TRBJ2-1,TRBV7-8,CASSLRRGGNEQFF
TRBJ2-3,TRBV4-1,CASSRGGTDTQYF
TRBJ1-3,TRBV6-1,CASSEYPGVGGNTIYF
TRBJ2-7,TRBV5-1,CASSLDQGSYEQYF
TRBJ2-3,TRBV18,CASSPSSGPDTQYF
TRBJ1-6,TRBV6-1,CASSPQVSYNSPLHF
TRBJ1-1,TRBV18,CASFTRERTSEAFF
TRBJ2-3,TRBV27,CASSLWGGGDDTQYF
TRBJ1-1,TRBV7-9,CASSLGAGVLNTEAFF
TRBJ2-2,TRBV19,CASSNRVRGANTGELFF
TRBJ2-7,TRBV20-1,CSAEVRWEQYF
TRBJ2-5,TRBV6-5,CASRVGQGWETQYF
TRBJ2-6,TRBV7-9,CASSLGQGSPLGANVLTF
TRBJ2-5,TRBV11-3,CASSLDPGGTETQYF
TRBJ1-1,TRBV6-5,CASSYSPPEAFF
TRBJ2-7,TRBV2,CASSGSWDRWREQYF
TRBJ2-7,TRBV7-2,CASSLEEGGGYEQYF
TRBJ1-1,TRBV11-1,CASSHRGGGFTEAFF
TRBJ2-5,TRBV9,CASSATPLGETQYF